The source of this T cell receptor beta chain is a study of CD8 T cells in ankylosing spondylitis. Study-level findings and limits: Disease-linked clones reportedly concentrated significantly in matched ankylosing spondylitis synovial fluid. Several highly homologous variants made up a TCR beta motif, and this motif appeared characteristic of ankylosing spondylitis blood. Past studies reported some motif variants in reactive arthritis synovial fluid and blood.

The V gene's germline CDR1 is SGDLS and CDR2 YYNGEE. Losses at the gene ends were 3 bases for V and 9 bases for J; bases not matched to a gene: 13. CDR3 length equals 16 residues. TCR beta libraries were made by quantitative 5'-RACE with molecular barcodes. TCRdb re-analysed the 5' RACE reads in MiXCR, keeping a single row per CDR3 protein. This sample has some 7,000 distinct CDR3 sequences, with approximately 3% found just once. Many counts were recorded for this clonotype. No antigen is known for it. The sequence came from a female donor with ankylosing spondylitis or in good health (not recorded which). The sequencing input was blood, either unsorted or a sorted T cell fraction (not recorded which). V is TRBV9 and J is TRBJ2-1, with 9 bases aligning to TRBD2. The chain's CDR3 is CASSAPGTSLVGEQFF. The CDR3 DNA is TGTGCCAGCAGCGCGCCCGGGACTAGCCTTGTCGGTGAGCAGTTCTTC.